This TCR beta chain stems from a study of cytomegalovirus exposure and HLA in healthy donors. On the study more broadly: Researchers found that around 80% of fewer than 450 genotyped donors fell within the Caucasian-associated ancestry cluster.

Study outcomes and limitations: CMV serostatus alone was available as immune exposure information. A later analysis found TCR association rates differed by HLA locus, highest for DRB1 and lowest for HLA-C.

This clone was counted only a few times. The target antigen is unknown. PCR primers comprised 60 Vbeta and 13 Jbeta primers. TCRdb's table, derived via immunoSEQ multiplex PCR, lists solely in-frame clones and lacks some. The sample shows fewer than 130,000 clones, 60% to 70% of them seen only once. V dropped 1 base and J dropped 5 bases, with 11 bases sitting between them. Germline loops: CDR1 SEHNR, CDR2 FQNEAQ (reference sequence). The CDR3 is 14 amino acids. Sequenced: PBMCs. V gene TRBV7-9 combines with J gene TRBJ1-1, with D possibly being TRBD1 (5 bases). The source is a young man in good health and CMV-seropositive. CDR3 nucleotide sequence: TGTGCCAGCAGCTTAGGGGGCGCAGGGACTGAAGCTTTCTTT. Its protein product is CASSLGGAGTEAFF.